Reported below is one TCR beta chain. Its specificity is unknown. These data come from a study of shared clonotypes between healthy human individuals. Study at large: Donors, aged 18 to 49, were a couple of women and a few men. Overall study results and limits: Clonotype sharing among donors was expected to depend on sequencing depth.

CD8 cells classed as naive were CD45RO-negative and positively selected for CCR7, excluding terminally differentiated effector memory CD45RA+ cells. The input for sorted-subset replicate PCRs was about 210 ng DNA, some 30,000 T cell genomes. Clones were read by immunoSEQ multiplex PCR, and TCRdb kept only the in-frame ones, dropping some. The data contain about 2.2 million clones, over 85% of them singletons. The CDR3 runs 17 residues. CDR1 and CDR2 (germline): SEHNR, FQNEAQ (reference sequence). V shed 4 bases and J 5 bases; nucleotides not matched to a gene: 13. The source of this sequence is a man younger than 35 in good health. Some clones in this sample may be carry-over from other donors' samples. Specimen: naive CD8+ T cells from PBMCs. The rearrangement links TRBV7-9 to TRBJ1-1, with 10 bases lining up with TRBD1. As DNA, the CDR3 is TGTGCCAGCAGCTGGGTCGTGCGGGACAGGGGTTGGACTGAAGCTTTCTTT. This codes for CASSWVVRDRGWTEAFF.